Detailed here is one T cell receptor (beta chain). What antigen it recognizes has not been identified. Base qualities are not provided; no much larger clone lies one nucleotide away. The source of the sample is a study of blood T cell repertoires in COVID-19 (dated by TCRdb to the early 2020s). The study in broad terms: Samples from collaborators originated in the United States, Italy and Spain and spanned both the acute and convalescent phases of COVID-19. The prospective study material was composed of cDNA or gDNA derived from T cells, B-cell-depleted T cells, or PBMCs. The dataset comprised deeply sampled blood TCRbeta repertoires from subjects exposed to, actively infected with, or recovered from COVID-19. The repertoires were made available in a free public database intended to serve as a resource for research on the immune response to SARS-CoV-2. The samples were drawn from two sources: the first 160 participants of the ongoing ImmuneRACE study, and 1,000 to 1,500 subjects contributed by 6 global collaborators. A de-identified subject ID, COVID-19 status, age in years and sex were almost always included in the sample metadata. HLA class I and class II types, where available, came from metadata supplied by the sample provider rather than from assay-based typing.

One collaborating source in Seattle enrolled patients while the patients were actively infected and followed the patients over time throughout the course of disease. The collaborating institutions used their own protocols to collect whole blood in K2EDTA tubes. Collaborator samples were shipped for TCRbeta analysis as frozen whole blood, isolated PBMCs, or DNA extracted from either sample type. The immunoSEQ Assay, a bias-controlled multiplex PCR, was used to amplify TCRbeta CDR3 regions from genomic DNA. In the authors' own workflow: The number of nucleated cells in each sample was estimated from the amplification of reference gene primers within the assay. To quantify the absolute abundance of each unique TCRbeta CDR3 rearrangement, sequence reads were collapsed and filtered. For each sample, productive Simpson clonality was calculated as the square root of Simpson's diversity index across productive rearrangements. TCRdb stores this immuneACCESS table with in-frame sequences only. Part of the clones is absent; in the studies checked, under half of the shortfall reflects unresolved V genes, and no reason is known for the rest. Clonal size and the V and J genes are those of that table, whereas D and trimming came from the DNA. Counted in this sample were approximately 300,000 clones; around 81% of them appeared once. Approximately 15% of the sample is taken by the ten largest.

Trimming at the junction amounts to 7 bases on V and 0 bases on J, and the germline ends lie 16 bases apart. Looking up the germline V gene (reference sequence) yields CDR1 LNHDA and CDR2 SQIVND. The CDR3 holds 15 amino acids from the cysteine to the phenylalanine. Just CDR3 DNA is preserved here, 45 bases in frame from base 1. The paper's findings and limits, for the study overall: How much clinical and demographic metadata was included differed by source and by participant, and the metadata was provided uncurated.

The chain was built from TRBV19 and TRBJ2-7; a weak D assignment points to TRBD2 (5 bases agree). The clonotype comes from a person between 70 and 80 years old with COVID-19, enrolled during active disease. The specimen sequenced was peripheral blood. This receptor has the CDR3 CASTPGWQNSYEQYF. The DNA reads as follows: TGTGCCAGTACCCCGGGGTGGCAGAACTCCTACGAGCAGTACTTC. The CDR3, completed at both ends by the reference TRBV19 and TRBJ2-7 genes, gives the full variable domain DGGITQSPKYLFRKEGQNVTLSCEQNLNHDAMYWYRQDPGQGLRLIYYSQIVNDFQKGDIAEGYSVSREKKESFPLTVTSAQKNPTAFYLCASTPGWQNSYEQYFGPGTRLTVT.